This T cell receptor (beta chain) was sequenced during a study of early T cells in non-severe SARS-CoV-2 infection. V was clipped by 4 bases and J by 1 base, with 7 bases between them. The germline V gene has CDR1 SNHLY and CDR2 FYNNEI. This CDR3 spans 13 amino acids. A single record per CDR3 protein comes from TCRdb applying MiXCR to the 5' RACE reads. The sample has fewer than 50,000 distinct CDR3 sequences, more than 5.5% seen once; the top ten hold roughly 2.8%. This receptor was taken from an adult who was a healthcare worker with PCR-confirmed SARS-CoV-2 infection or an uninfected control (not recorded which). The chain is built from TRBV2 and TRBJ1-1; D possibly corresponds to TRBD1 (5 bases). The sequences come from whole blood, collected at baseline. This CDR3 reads CASSVGGNTEAFF. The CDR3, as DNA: TGTGCCAGCAGTGTGGGGGGGAACACTGAAGCTTTCTTT.